This T cell receptor (beta chain) was sequenced for a study of shared T cell receptors in the human thymus. This clone was observed a single time. Other DNA sequences in the sample encode the same CDR3. The CDR3 extends over 15 amino acids. Looked up from germline, CDR1 is MNHEY and CDR2 is SVGAGI. The ends were cut back, 6 bases at V and 13 bases at J, with 22 bases in the middle. Only in-frame clones appear in the TCRdb table, and some are missing; sequencing was by immunoSEQ multiplex PCR. This table holds hundreds of thousands of clones, over 75% found once. These data were also reused for a study on human thymus T cells. That work contributes: Thymus tissue was removed during corrective cardiac surgery. Seemingly biased V and J gene usage marked thymic and blood repertoires.

This TCR was recovered from a boy in the first two years of life with a congenital heart defect. V is TRBV6-5 and J is TRBJ1-6, with D tentatively TRBD1 (5 bases). Sequencing was performed on thymocytes. CDR3 amino acids: CASSKGVGGKSPLHF. The DNA of the CDR3 is TGTGCCAGCAGCAAAGGGGTGGGGGGGAAGTCCCCCCTCCACTTT.